Listed here is a single T cell receptor beta chain. Antigen unknown. The sample comes from a study of cytomegalovirus exposure and HLA in healthy donors. Regarding the study as a whole: According to a later analysis, TCR clusters from the first cohort tended to co-occur in the 120 or so validation repertoires. Some TCR beta chains (approximately 180 of them) were listed as cytomegalovirus-associated. A classifier reportedly called cytomegalovirus status with high sensitivity and specificity.

Clones were sequenced by immunoSEQ multiplex PCR, and TCRdb holds only the in-frame ones, with some missing. Among 150,000 to 200,000 clones listed, more than 80% were seen once. The CDR3 is made up of 15 amino acids. The V end lost 5 bases, the J end lost 0 bases, and 8 bases lay between the germline ends. Germline lookup yields CDR1 MDHEN and CDR2 SYDVKM. Sequencing input: PBMCs. J is TRBJ2-6 and V is TRBV28; no definite D call. The TCR comes from a man younger than 35 in good health and CMV-seropositive. CDR3 coding DNA: TGTGCCAGCAGTGTGACTTTCTCTGGGGCCAACGTCCTGACTTTC. Translation: CASSVTFSGANVLTF.